The rows below give T cell receptor beta chains drawn from one sample of a study of T cell repertoires in cytomegalovirus infection. One entry per CDR3 protein, called by TCRdb with MiXCR from the reads. Of fewer than 850,000 distinct CDR3 sequences detected, about 28% appear once; the ten largest clones hold around 12%. Their target antigens are unknown. Specimen: cultured CD8+ T cells from PBMCs, collected from culture after CMV antigen stimulation. These receptor sequences come from a human donor in good health (CMV status not recorded). Some clones in this sample may be carry-over from other donors' samples. Both conserved end residues are part of each CDR3. The D gene is left open where the match is weak. Not every row has a clone size; where given, it reads once, few, many or a size class.

clone_size	cdr3_length	v_call	d_call	j_call	cdr3_aa	cdr3_nt
few	14	TRBV7-8	.	TRBJ1-1	CASSVDRQNTEAFF	TGTGCCAGCAGCGTGGACAGACAGAACACTGAAGCTTTCTTT
few	15	TRBV4-1	TRBD2	TRBJ2-5	CASGSGTSGQETQYF	TGCGCCAGCGGCTCCGGGACTAGCGGTCAAGAGACCCAGTACTTC
once	16	TRBV2	TRBD2	TRBJ2-1	CASSVVRGGPYNEQFF	TGTGCCAGCAGTGTAGTGCGGGGGGGTCCCTACAATGAGCAGTTCTTC
.	16	TRBV20-1	TRBD1	TRBJ1-2	CSARERDSLKPYGYTF	TGCAGTGCTAGAGAGAGGGACAGCCTCAAACCTTATGGCTACACCTTC
few	17	TRBV4-1	.	TRBJ2-1	CASSQEGGRGDYNEQFF	TGCGCCAGCAGCCAAGAGGGTGGCAGGGGTGATTACAATGAGCAGTTCTTC
.	15	TRBV2	.	TRBJ1-1	CASSELPRRGDEAFF	TGTGCCAGCAGTGAACTCCCTCGCCGCGGGGATGAAGCTTTCTTT
.	16	TRBV6-5	TRBD1	TRBJ2-5	CASSSSGTGGKETQYF	TGTGCCAGCAGTTCCTCCGGGACAGGGGGTAAAGAGACCCAGTACTTC
many	15	TRBV29-1	.	TRBJ1-1	CSVYSGDPLGREAFF	TGCAGCGTCTATTCCGGGGACCCGTTGGGGAGAGAAGCTTTCTTT
.	15	TRBV5-6	TRBD1	TRBJ1-2	CASSSDRVDYYGYTF	TGTGCCAGCAGCTCAGACAGGGTCGACTACTATGGCTACACCTTC
.	15	TRBV4-1	.	TRBJ2-5	CASSQEEWGFETQYF	TGCGCCAGCAGCCAAGAAGAGTGGGGGTTCGAGACCCAGTACTTC
.	17	TRBV14	.	TRBJ2-1	CASSQESRGPNYNEQFF	TGTGCCAGCAGCCAAGAGTCACGGGGACCGAACTACAATGAGCAGTTCTTC
.	16	TRBV7-9	TRBD1	TRBJ1-4	CASSSKWTGTGEKLFF	TGTGCCAGCAGCTCGAAATGGACAGGGACAGGGGAAAAACTGTTTTTT
few	13	TRBV7-9	.	TRBJ1-1	CASSLVTFWEAFF	TGTGCCAGCAGCTTAGTTACGTTTTGGGAAGCTTTCTTT
few	12	TRBV19	.	TRBJ1-5	CASRRDNQPQHF	TGTGCCAGTCGCCGTGACAATCAGCCCCAGCATTTT
.	13	TRBV2	TRBD1	TRBJ1-2	CASLTTGRYGYTF	TGTGCCAGCCTAACGACAGGGAGATATGGCTACACCTTC
many	15	TRBV7-9	.	TRBJ2-7	CASSGWTAASYEQYF	TGTGCCAGCAGCGGATGGACAGCAGCCTCCTACGAGCAGTACTTC
.	16	TRBV27	TRBD1	TRBJ2-2	CASSLRGDRVAGELFF	TGTGCCAGCAGTTTAAGAGGCGACAGGGTGGCCGGGGAGCTGTTTTTT
many	17	TRBV7-2	.	TRBJ1-2	CASSWTDERFYVYGYTF	TGTGCCAGCAGTTGGACCGACGAACGGTTTTATGTCTATGGCTACACCTTC
many	14	TRBV6-6	TRBD1	TRBJ1-2	CASSTVGQPNGYTF	TGTGCCAGCAGTACCGTGGGACAGCCAAATGGCTACACCTTC
.	15	TRBV20-1	.	TRBJ2-1	CSARDYRGGYNEQFF	TGCAGTGCTAGAGATTACAGGGGGGGCTACAATGAGCAGTTCTTC
.	17	TRBV4-1	.	TRBJ1-1	CASSQDKGDIENTEAFF	TGCGCCAGCAGCCAAGATAAGGGGGACATTGAGAACACTGAAGCTTTCTTT
many	14	TRBV7-6	.	TRBJ1-1	CASSLSGLNSEAFF	TGTGCCAGCAGCTTATCCGGACTTAACTCTGAAGCTTTCTTT
.	15	TRBV19	TRBD2	TRBJ2-3	CASSIGGVLTDTQYF	TGTGCCAGTAGTATTGGGGGGGTTCTCACAGATACGCAGTATTTT
many	15	TRBV7-2	TRBD2	TRBJ2-7	CASSPPRLALSEQYF	TGTGCCAGCAGCCCCCCGAGACTAGCTTTGTCCGAGCAGTACTTC